One sample yielded the 18 T cell receptor beta chains listed below, sequenced in a study of cytomegalovirus exposure and HLA in healthy donors. Researchers ran the PCR with 60 Vbeta and 13 Jbeta primers. Measured with immunoSEQ multiplex PCR; TCRdb has only the in-frame clones, and not every one. The sample has 150,000 to 200,000 clones, just under 80% seen once. Input material: PBMCs. Receptors originate from a man between 18 and 35 years old in good health and CMV-seropositive.

Comments on this clone: At one end, the junction sequence differs from germline, possibly due to a read error. The chain links TRBV6-6 to TRBJ2-7; no reliable D call. The CDR3 length is 11 residues. Germline V lookup: CDR1 MNHNY, CDR2 SVGAGI (reference sequence). The CDR3 DNA reads as TGTGCCAGCAGAAACGCCTACGCGCAGTACTTC. It yields the protein CASRNAYAQYF.

For the CDR3, the DNA is TGTGCCAGCAGCGGTCGTTGGGGGGGGTTCTATGGCTACACCTTC. It codes for CASSGRWGGFYGYTF. This sequence joins TRBV9 and TRBJ1-2; D perhaps matches TRBD1 (5 bases). The V end was cut by 3 bases, the J end by 4 bases, with 16 bases between. The CDR3 totals 15 residues. Germline CDR1 SGDLS, CDR2 YYNGEE. The full variable domain, rest sourced from reference TRBV9 and TRBJ1-2, is DSGVTQTPKHLITATGQRVTLRCSPRSGDLSVYWYQQSLDQGLQFLIQYYNGEERAKGNILERFSAQQFPDLHSELNLSSLELGDSALYFCASSGRWGGFYGYTFGSGTRLTVV.

The J gene is TRBJ2-5, the V gene TRBV13, with 9 bases matching TRBD2. The CDR3 extends over 17 amino acids. In germline, CDR1 is PRHDT, CDR2 FYEKMQ (reference sequence). The ends lost 3 bases at V and 3 bases at J; junction bases unmatched: 11. The CDR3 spells CASSFPSAGGGEETQYF. The DNA of the CDR3 is TGTGCCAGCAGCTTCCCCTCAGCGGGAGGAGGGGAAGAGACCCAGTACTTC.

The chain carries TRBV6-5 and TRBJ1-2; perhaps TRBD1 as D (5 bases). CDR1 is MNHEY, CDR2 SVGAGI, per germline. The CDR3 runs 11 residues. Trimming took 11 bases from V and 3 from J, leaving 10 bases between them. CDR3 nucleotide sequence: TGTGCCTCGGGGGGGGACTATGGCTACACCTTC. This translates into CASGGDYGYTF.

This clone was observed a single time. This rearrangement joins TRBV2 to TRBJ1-1; D gene ambiguous. V was shortened by 10 bases and J by 1 base, with 10 bases between the two germline ends. Germline assignment: CDR1 SNHLY and CDR2 FYNNEI. This CDR3 has 12 amino acids. CDR3 sequence reads: CANRIANTEAFF. In DNA form, the CDR3 reads TGTGCCAACAGAATAGCGAACACTGAAGCTTTCTTT. Together with reference TRBV2 and TRBJ1-1, the CDR3 gives the full variable domain: EPEVTQTPSHQVTQMGQEVILRCVPISNHLYFYWYRQILGQKVEFLVSFYNNEISEKSEIFDDQFSVERPDGSNFTLKIRSTKLEDSAMYFCANRIANTEAFFGQGTRLTVV.

V and J are TRBV14 and TRBJ1-2; 8 bases line up with TRBD1. This CDR3 contains 16 residues. Germline-derived CDR1 and CDR2 are SGHDN and FVKESK. V was pared by 0 bases and J by 6 bases, with 9 bases of the junction left unmatched. The CDR3 DNA reads as TGTGCCAGCAGCCAAGATCTGGGACAGGAACATGATGGCTACACCTTC. Amino acids: CASSQDLGQEHDGYTF. The variable domain in full, with the rest retrieved from reference TRBV14 and TRBJ1-2, is EAGVTQFPSHSVIEKGQTVTLRCDPISGHDNLYWYRRVMGKEIKFLLHFVKESKQDESGMPNNRFLAERTGGTYSTLKVQPAELEDSGVYFCASSQDLGQEHDGYTFGSGTRLTVV.

J is TRBJ1-1 and V is TRBV11-2; D might be TRBD1 (6 bases). V gave up 3 bases and J gave up 1 base, with 15 bases separating them. CDR3 length equals 16 residues. Germline CDR1 and CDR2: SGHAT and FQNNGV. The CDR3 region is CASSLHGQSTNTEAFF. CDR3 in DNA: TGTGCCAGCAGCTTGCATGGACAGTCCACGAACACTGAAGCTTTCTTT.

The chain combines TRBV6-4 with TRBJ1-1, with D perhaps matching TRBD1 (5 bases). The V end lost 0 bases, the J end lost 5 bases, and 10 bases lay between the germline ends. The CDR3 sequence is 14 residues long. Looked up from germline, CDR1 is MRHNA and CDR2 is SNTAGT. CDR3 bases: TGTGCCAGCAGTGACTCCCCAGGGAGGACTGAAGCTTTCTTT. Protein: CASSDSPGRTEAFF.

The V and J genes are TRBV29-1 and TRBJ2-5, with TRBD2 identical over 7 bases. J gave up 2 bases and V 1 base, and 4 bases lay outside the gene matches. Germline CDR1 is SQVTM and CDR2 is ANQGSEA. The CDR3 spans 14 residues. The DNA for the CDR3 is TGCAGCGTTGAAGCGGTGGGGGGGCAAGAGACCCAGTACTTC. Translated: CSVEAVGGQETQYF.

The chain employs TRBV28 and TRBJ1-1; TRBD1 is a possible D gene (6 bases). The CDR3 spans 13 residues. Between the trimmed V and J ends, which lost 7 bases and 11 bases, there was a span of 20 bases. Germline CDR1 and CDR2: MDHEN and SYDVKM. This CDR3 reads CASMVPGRRGAFF. The CDR3 bases are TGTGCCAGCATGGTACCGGGACGAAGGGGGGCTTTCTTT. The full variable domain, rest sourced from reference TRBV28 and TRBJ1-1, is DVKVTQSSRYLVKRTGEKVFLECVQDMDHENMFWYRQDPGLGLRLIYFSYDVKMKEKGDIPEGYSVSREKKERFSLILESASTNQTSMYLCASMVPGRRGAFFGQGTRLTVV.

The V and J genes are TRBV19 and TRBJ2-3; D is undetermined. V lost 3 bases to trimming and J lost 5 bases, with 9 bases between them. The CDR3 runs to 13 residues. Per the germline V gene, CDR1 is LNHDA and CDR2 is SQIVND (reference sequence). CDR3 amino acids: CASSMNSRDTQYF. The CDR3 region has the DNA TGTGCCAGTAGTATGAACAGCCGAGATACGCAGTATTTT.

This sequence joins TRBV27 and TRBJ2-5; unclear D gene. The CDR3 sequence is 16 residues long. The germline CDR1 and CDR2 sequences are MNHEY and SMNVEV (reference sequence). Trimming took off 4 bases at V and 1 base at J, with 16 bases between the two ends. Here the CDR3 reads CASSYGSATLQETQYF. CDR3 sequence (DNA): TGTGCCAGCAGTTACGGAAGCGCTACCCTCCAAGAGACCCAGTACTTC.

This chain connects TRBV15 to TRBJ1-4; D unresolved. The CDR3 consists of 14 residues. Trimming cost V 1 base and J 4 bases, with 7 bases left between them. The germline gives CDR1 LNHNV, CDR2 YYDKDF (reference sequence). The CDR3 region is CATSRVQINEKLFF. The CDR3 DNA is TGTGCCACCAGCAGAGTACAAATTAATGAAAAACTGTTTTTT.

The chain has TRBV10-3 and TRBJ1-1; 7 bases align to TRBD1. The CDR3 is 15 residues long. The ends lost 5 bases at V and 0 bases at J; junction bases unmatched: 6. CDR1 is ENHRY, CDR2 SYGVKD, per germline. DNA for the CDR3: TGTGCCATCAGTAGCTCCGGGACAGTGAACACTGAAGCTTTCTTT. Its translation is CAISSSGTVNTEAFF.

The rearrangement uses TRBV6-5 and TRBJ1-2; D is undetermined. V lost 10 bases and J lost 6, with 12 bases in between. CDR3 length: 11 residues. CDR1 MNHEY and CDR2 SVGAGI come from the germline V gene. The CDR3 region is CATRGSDGYTF. The CDR3 nucleotides are TGTGCCACACGAGGGAGTGATGGCTACACCTTC.

The chain employs TRBV7-8 and TRBJ1-3; TRBD1 is a possible D gene (6 bases). V was clipped by 2 bases and J by 1 base, with 12 bases between them. Germline V gives CDR1 SGHVS, CDR2 FQNEAQ. The CDR3 runs 16 residues. CDR3 in amino acids: CASSLLGGRSGNTIYF. The CDR3 DNA follows: TGTGCCAGCAGCTTATTAGGGGGAAGGTCTGGAAACACCATATATTTT.

The chain is built from TRBV28 and TRBJ2-3; 7 nucleotides match TRBD1. Per germline, CDR1 MDHEN and CDR2 SYDVKM. J lost 6 bases, V lost 8 bases, and 11 bases had no gene match. The length of the CDR3 is 14 residues. The CDR3 spells CASSAPGQLDTQYF. For the CDR3, the DNA is TGTGCCAGCTCCGCCCCGGGACAGTTGGATACGCAGTATTTT.

The chain is built from TRBV27 and TRBJ1-5; D is uncertain. Germline assignment: CDR1 MNHEY and CDR2 SMNVEV (reference sequence). Trimming removed 11 bases at V and 1 base at J, with 12 bases between. CDR3 length: 13 residues. The CDR3 nucleotides read TGTGCCTCCGCGATTCTGAGCAATCAGCCCCAGCATTTT. Translated: CASAILSNQPQHF.